The TCR beta chain described here comes from a study of blood T cell repertoires in COVID-19. In the study overall: PBMCs, B-cell-depleted T cells, or T cells provided the cDNA or gDNA that made up the material.

Using immunoSEQ multiplex PCR, the repertoire was profiled, and TCRdb retains in-frame clones only, with some absent. Altogether roughly 400,000 clones are present, approximately 90% being singletons, with the ten largest covering more than 0.85%. Per the germline V gene, CDR1 is LNHDA and CDR2 is SQIVND (reference sequence). With 7 bases clipped from V and 2 bases from J, the junction kept 9 bases outside the gene matches. CDR3 size: 16 residues. Participants were aged roughly 18 to 89 years, lived in 24 US areas, and enrolled virtually. Before they entered the study, exposed participants had met a COVID-19 case within 2 weeks.

This sequence originates from a woman between 40 and 50 years old who had been exposed to COVID-19. The sample taken for sequencing was PBMCs or T cells enriched from blood (not recorded which). V gene TRBV19 combines with J gene TRBJ2-5; TRBD1 matches 11 bases. CDR3 in DNA: TGTGCCAGTAAAGCCAGTGGGACAGGGGGGCAAGAGACCCAGTACTTC. It codes for CASKASGTGGQETQYF.